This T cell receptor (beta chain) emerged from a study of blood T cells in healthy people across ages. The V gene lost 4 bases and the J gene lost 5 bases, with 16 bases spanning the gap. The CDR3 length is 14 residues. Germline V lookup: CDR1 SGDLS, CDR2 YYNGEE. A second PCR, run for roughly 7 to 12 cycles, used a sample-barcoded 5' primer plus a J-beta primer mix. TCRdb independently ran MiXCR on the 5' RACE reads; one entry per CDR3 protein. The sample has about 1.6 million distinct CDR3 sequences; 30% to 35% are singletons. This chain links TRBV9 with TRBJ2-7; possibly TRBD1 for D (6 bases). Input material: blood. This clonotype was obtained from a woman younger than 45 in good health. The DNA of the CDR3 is TGTGCCAGCAGCTCTACCGGGACAATCAACGAGCAGTACTTC. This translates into CASSSTGTINEQYF. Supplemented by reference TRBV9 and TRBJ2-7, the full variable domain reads DSGVTQTPKHLITATGQRVTLRCSPRSGDLSVYWYQQSLDQGLQFLIQYYNGEERAKGNILERFSAQQFPDLHSELNLSSLELGDSALYFCASSSTGTINEQYFGPGTRLTVT.